Described below is a single T cell receptor beta chain sequence and its context. Antigen unknown. Per germline, CDR1 SGHDN and CDR2 FVKESK. Trimming cost V 2 bases and J 6 bases; bases outside gene matches: 6. This CDR3 is built from 15 residues. Unique molecular identifiers featured in how the TCRbeta library was prepared. TCRdb analysed the PCR reads with MiXCR anew, one entry per CDR3 protein. The sample records approximately 47,000 distinct CDR3 sequences, 52% being singletons. This sample is part of a study of T-cell reconstitution after alpha-beta-depleted transplantation in children. Study conclusions and caveats: About two months after transplant, alpha-beta T cells reportedly came from several hundred expanded graft clones. Diversity and T-cell counts at one year after transplant derived mostly from new T cells.

The TCR originated in a boy under three years old with SCID, due to receive a stem cell transplant. The sample here was peripheral blood, taken before TCRalphabeta/CD19-depleted stem cell transplant. The V gene is TRBV14, the J gene TRBJ1-2, with 10 bases identical to TRBD1. CDR3 residues: CASSQFLTGGDGYTF. The CDR3 coding sequence is TGTGCCAGCAGCCAATTTTTGACAGGGGGCGATGGCTACACCTTC.